The present TCR beta chain was sequenced within a study of T cell responses to AZD1222 COVID-19 vaccine. Turning to the study itself: Pooled samples include second doses given at about 4 or 12 weeks.

In the case of this clone: Its matching antigen is unknown.

Per germline, CDR1 SEHNR and CDR2 FQNEAQ (reference sequence). Trimming stripped 0 bases from V and 5 bases from J, with 7 bases between. CDR3 length: 14 amino acids. Some clones are missing from TCRdb's copy, which holds only in-frame ones; the method was immunoSEQ multiplex PCR. This sample has about 120,000 clones, with approximately 85% found just once. Study-level results: Clonal diversity was possibly underestimated, and white British individuals and females predominated among donors. The repertoires were collected only after the peak T cell response.

This TCR was recovered from an adult in good health. The chain links TRBV7-9 to TRBJ2-2; D uncertain. The sample in question was peripheral blood, obtained on day 0 of AZD1222 vaccination. The CDR3 DNA sequence: TGTGCCAGCAGCTTAGCAGGGTATACCGGGGAGCTGTTTTTT. Translating gives CASSLAGYTGELFF.